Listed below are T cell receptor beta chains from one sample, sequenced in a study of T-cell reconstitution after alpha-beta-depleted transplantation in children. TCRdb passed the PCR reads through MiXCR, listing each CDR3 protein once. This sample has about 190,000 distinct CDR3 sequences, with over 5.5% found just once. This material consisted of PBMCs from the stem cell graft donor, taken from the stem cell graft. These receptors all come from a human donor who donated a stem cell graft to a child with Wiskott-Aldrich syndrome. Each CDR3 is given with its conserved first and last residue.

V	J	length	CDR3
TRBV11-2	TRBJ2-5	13	CASSFGEEETQYF
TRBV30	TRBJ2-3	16	CAWRTDLQGRTDTQYF
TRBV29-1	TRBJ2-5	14	CSVGRGTHQETQYF
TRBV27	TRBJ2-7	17	CASSLRSRRNSSYEQYF
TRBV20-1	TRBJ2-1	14	CSANGQLSSNEQFF
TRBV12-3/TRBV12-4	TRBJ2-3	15	CASTIAGSGTDTQYF
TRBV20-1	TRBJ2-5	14	CSARDIGYQETQYF
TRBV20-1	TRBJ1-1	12	CSALVDNTEAFF
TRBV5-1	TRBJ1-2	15	CASSLTVSADYGYTF
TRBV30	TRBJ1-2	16	CAWSVLQGLANYGYTF